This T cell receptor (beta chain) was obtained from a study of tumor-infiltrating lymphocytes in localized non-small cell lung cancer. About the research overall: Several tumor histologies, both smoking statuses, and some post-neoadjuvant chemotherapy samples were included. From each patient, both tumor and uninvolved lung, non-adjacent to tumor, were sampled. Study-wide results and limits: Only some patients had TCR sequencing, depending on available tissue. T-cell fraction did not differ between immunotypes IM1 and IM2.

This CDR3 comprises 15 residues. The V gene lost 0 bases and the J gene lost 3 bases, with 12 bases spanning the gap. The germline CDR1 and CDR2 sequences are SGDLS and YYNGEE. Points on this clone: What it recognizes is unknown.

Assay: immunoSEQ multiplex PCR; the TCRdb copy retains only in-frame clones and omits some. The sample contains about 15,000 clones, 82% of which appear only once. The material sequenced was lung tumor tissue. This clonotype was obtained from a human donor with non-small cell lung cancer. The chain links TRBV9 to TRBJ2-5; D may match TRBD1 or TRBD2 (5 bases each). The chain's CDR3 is CASSVVGDGEETQYF. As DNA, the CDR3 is TGTGCCAGCAGCGTAGTCGGGGACGGAGAAGAGACCCAGTACTTC.